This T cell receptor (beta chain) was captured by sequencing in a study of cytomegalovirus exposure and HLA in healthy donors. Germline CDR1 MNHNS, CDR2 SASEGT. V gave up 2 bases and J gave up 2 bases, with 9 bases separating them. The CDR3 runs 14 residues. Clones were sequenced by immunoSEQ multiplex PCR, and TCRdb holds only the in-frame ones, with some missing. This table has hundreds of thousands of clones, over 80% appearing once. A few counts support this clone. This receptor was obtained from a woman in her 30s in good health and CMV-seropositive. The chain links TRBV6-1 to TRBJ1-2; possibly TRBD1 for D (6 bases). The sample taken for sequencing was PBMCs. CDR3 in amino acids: CASSEFQGNYGYTF. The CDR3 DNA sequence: TGTGCCAGCAGTGAATTTCAGGGGAACTATGGCTACACCTTC.